The rows below give T cell receptor beta chains drawn from one sample of a study of technical replicates of blood from several donors. Clones were sequenced by immunoSEQ multiplex PCR, and TCRdb holds only the in-frame ones, with some missing. Among fewer than 85,000 clones listed, around 94% were seen once. The specimen sequenced was T cells isolated from PBMCs. These receptors all come from a human donor in good health. CDR3s include the opening cysteine and the closing phenylalanine or tryptophan. D genes are given only for firm matches. Clone size is given for some rows only: seen once, a few or many times, or a class if the clone is expanded.

clone_size | j_call | d_call | v_call | cdr3_nt | cdr3_aa
. | TRBJ2-3 | TRBD2 | TRBV10-2 | TGCGCCAGCAGTGGGAGGGGACTAGCGGGAGGCCCCCCCACAGATACGCAGTATTTT | CASSGRGLAGGPPTDTQYF
. | TRBJ2-5 | . | TRBV29-1 | TGCAGCGTTGGAGTCGGCTTGGACAGACAAGAGACCCAGTACTTC | CSVGVGLDRQETQYF
once | TRBJ2-2 | . | TRBV28 | TGTGCCTCCAGGGGGGCAGCCTACACCGGGGAGCTGTTTTTT | CASRGAAYTGELFF
. | TRBJ2-5 | . | TRBV29-1 | TGCAGCGTTGAAGGCGGGATAGGGGAGACCCAGTACTTC | CSVEGGIGETQYF
. | TRBJ2-1 | . | TRBV27 | TGTGCCAGCAGTTCGGACACCTCACCCCAGTTCTTC | CASSSDTSPQFF
few | TRBJ2-6 | . | TRBV27 | TGTGCCAGCAGACAAGGGACTTTTTCCTCTGGGGCCAACGTCCTGACTTTC | CASRQGTFSSGANVLTF
. | TRBJ2-5 | TRBD2 | TRBV4-2 | TGTGCCAGCAGCCAAGAGGGAGGTGGGGGGGTTGCGACCCAGTACTTC | CASSQEGGGGVATQYF
once | TRBJ2-1 | TRBD2 | TRBV7-6 | TGTGCCAGCACCCCCTCGACTAGCGGGAGCCACAATGAGCAGTTCTTC | CASTPSTSGSHNEQFF
. | TRBJ1-6 | . | TRBV5-1 | TGCGCCAGCAGCCTGGAGGCGGGGGGAACTTCACCCCTCCACTTT | CASSLEAGGTSPLHF
. | TRBJ2-7 | TRBD2 | TRBV29-1 | TGCAGCGTGGGGGGGACCGCCTTCACCTACGAGCAGTACTTC | CSVGGTAFTYEQYF
. | TRBJ2-7 | . | TRBV28 | TGTGCCAGCACCCCTAGGTCCGAAGTCTACGAGCAGTACTTC | CASTPRSEVYEQYF
. | TRBJ1-6 | . | TRBV30 | TGTGCCTGGAGTGTACGTTGGAGCTCTAATAATTCACCCCTCCACTTT | CAWSVRWSSNNSPLHF
. | TRBJ2-1 | . | TRBV10-3 | TGTGCCATCAGTGAGTCGAGCGGGTCGTACAATGAGCAGTTCTTC | CAISESSGSYNEQFF
. | TRBJ2-7 | . | TRBV6-5 | TGTGCCAGCAGTTACTCCGGGGGTAAACACTCCTACGAGCAGTACTTC | CASSYSGGKHSYEQYF